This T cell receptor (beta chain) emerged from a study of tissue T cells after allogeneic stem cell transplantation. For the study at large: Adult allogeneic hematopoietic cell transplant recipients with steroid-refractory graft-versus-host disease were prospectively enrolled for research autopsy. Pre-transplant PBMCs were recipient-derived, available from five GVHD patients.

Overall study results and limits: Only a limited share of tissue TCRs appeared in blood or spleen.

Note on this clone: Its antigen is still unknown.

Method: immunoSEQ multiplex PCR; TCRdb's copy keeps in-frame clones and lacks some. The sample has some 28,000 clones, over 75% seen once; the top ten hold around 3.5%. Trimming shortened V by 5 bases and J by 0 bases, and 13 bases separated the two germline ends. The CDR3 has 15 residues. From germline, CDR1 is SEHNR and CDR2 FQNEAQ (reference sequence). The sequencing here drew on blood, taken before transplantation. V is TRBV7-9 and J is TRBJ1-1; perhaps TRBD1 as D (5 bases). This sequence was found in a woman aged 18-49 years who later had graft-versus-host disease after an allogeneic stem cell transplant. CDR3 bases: TGTGCCAGCAGCAAGGGGCGGATCATGAACACTGAAGCTTTCTTT. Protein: CASSKGRIMNTEAFF.